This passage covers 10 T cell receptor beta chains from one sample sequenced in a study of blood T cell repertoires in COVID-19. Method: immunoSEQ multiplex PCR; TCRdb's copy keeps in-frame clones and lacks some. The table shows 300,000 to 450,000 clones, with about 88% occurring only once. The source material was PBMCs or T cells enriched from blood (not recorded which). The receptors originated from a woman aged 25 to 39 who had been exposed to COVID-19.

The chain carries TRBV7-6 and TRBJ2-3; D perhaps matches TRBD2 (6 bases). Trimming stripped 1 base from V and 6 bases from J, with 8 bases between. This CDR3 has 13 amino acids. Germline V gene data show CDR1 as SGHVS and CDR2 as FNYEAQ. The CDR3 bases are TGTGCCAGCAGCTTAGTAGGAGGGGATACGCAGTATTTT. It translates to CASSLVGGDTQYF.

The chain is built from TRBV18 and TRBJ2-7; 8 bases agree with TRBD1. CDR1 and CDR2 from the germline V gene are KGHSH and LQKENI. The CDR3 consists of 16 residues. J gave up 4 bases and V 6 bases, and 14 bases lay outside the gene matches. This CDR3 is CASSTSSGTGDYEQYF. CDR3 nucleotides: TGTGCCAGCTCGACATCCTCCGGGACAGGCGATTACGAGCAGTACTTC.

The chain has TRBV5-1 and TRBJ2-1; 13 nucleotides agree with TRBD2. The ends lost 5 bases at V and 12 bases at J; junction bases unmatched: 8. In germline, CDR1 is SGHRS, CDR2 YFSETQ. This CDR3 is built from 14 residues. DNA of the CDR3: TGCGCCAGCAGATTGACTAGCGGGAGGTTGGGGCAGTTCTTC. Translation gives CASRLTSGRLGQFF.

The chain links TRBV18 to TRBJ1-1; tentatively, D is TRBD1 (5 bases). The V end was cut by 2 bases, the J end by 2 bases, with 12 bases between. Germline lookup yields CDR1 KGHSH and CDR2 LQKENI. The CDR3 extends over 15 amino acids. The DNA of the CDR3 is TGTGCCAGCTCACCATTAGACGGGGGTAACACTGAAGCTTTCTTT. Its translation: CASSPLDGGNTEAFF.

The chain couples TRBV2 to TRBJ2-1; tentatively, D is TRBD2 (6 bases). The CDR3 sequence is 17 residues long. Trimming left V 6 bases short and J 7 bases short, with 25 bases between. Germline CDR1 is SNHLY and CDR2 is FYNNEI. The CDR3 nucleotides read TGTGCCAGCAGAACTCTGAACCCGGGACTTCGGAGGAATGAGCAGTTCTTC. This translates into CASRTLNPGLRRNEQFF.

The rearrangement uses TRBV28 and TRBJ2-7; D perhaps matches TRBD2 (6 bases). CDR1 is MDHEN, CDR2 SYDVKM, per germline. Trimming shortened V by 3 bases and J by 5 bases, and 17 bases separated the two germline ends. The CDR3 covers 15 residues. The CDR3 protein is CASSFPPGRWNEQYF. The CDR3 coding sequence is TGTGCCAGCAGTTTCCCCCCAGGGAGGTGGAACGAGCAGTACTTC.

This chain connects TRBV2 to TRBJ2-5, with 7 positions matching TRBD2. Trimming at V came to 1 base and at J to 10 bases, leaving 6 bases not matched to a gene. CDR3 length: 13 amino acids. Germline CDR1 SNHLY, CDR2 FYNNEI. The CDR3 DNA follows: TGTGCCAGCAGTGAAGGGGAGGGTGTGGGCCAGTACTTC. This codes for CASSEGEGVGQYF.

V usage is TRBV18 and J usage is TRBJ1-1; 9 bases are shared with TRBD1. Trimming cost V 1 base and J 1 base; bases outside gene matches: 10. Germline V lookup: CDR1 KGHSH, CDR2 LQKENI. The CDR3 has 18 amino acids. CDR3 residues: CASSPLPHPGQGNTEAFF. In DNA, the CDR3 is TGTGCCAGCTCACCACTCCCACATCCGGGACAGGGGAACACTGAAGCTTTCTTT.

The CDR3 loop is CASSEERLAGPSYEQYF. For the CDR3, the DNA is TGTGCCAGCAGTGAAGAGAGACTAGCGGGGCCCTCCTACGAGCAGTACTTC. This rearrangement joins TRBV2 to TRBJ2-7, with TRBD2 matching 11 bases. The J segment lost 0 bases and the V segment lost 1 base, leaving 5 bases of the junction unmatched. The CDR3 has 17 amino acids. The germline gives CDR1 SNHLY, CDR2 FYNNEI.

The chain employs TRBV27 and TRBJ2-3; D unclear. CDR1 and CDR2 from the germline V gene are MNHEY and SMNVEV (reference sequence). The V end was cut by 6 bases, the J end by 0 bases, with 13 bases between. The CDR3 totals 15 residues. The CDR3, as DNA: TGTGCCAGCAGGCAGACATACGCTAGCACAGATACGCAGTATTTT. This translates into CASRQTYASTDTQYF.